Below are 21 T cell receptor beta chains sequenced from a single sample in a study of cytomegalovirus exposure and HLA in healthy donors. Researchers ran the PCR with 60 Vbeta and 13 Jbeta primers. Assay: immunoSEQ multiplex PCR; the TCRdb copy retains only in-frame clones and omits some. Among roughly 140,000 clones listed, approximately 84% were seen once. Sequenced input: PBMCs. The receptors here all came from a woman aged 55-69 years in good health and CMV-seropositive.

J is TRBJ1-1 and V is TRBV23-1; D is possibly TRBD1 (5 bases). TRBV23-1 belongs to the ORF category, with a function that is uncertain. The CDR3 totals 14 residues. The V gene lost 3 bases and the J gene lost 5 bases, with 13 bases spanning the gap. The CDR3 DNA reads as TGCGCCAGCAGTCATGGGGGGAGGGAGACTGAAGCTTTCTTT. It codes for CASSHGGRETEAFF.

This chain joins TRBV2 and TRBJ2-1, with TRBD2 matching over 9 bases. The V segment lost 4 bases and the J segment 8 bases; nucleotides outside the gene matches: 9. CDR3 size: 15 residues. CDR1 is SNHLY, CDR2 FYNNEI, per germline. The CDR3 protein is CASSALTSGRDEQFF. The CDR3 nucleotides are TGTGCCAGCAGTGCTTTGACTAGCGGTAGGGATGAGCAGTTCTTC.

J is TRBJ1-5 and V is TRBV19; D remains unclear. Germline values: CDR1 LNHDA, CDR2 SQIVND (reference sequence). V shed 4 bases and J shed 7 bases, with 11 bases lying between them. The CDR3 has 13 residues. The CDR3 reads CASSKESWQPQHF. CDR3 coding DNA: TGTGCCAGTAGTAAGGAGAGTTGGCAGCCCCAGCATTTT. The full variable domain, its missing parts supplied by reference TRBV19 and TRBJ1-5, is DGGITQSPKYLFRKEGQNVTLSCEQNLNHDAMYWYRQDPGQGLRLIYYSQIVNDFQKGDIAEGYSVSREKKESFPLTVTSAQKNPTAFYLCASSKESWQPQHFGDGTRLSIL.

By share, this clone counts as medium-sized (0.01 to 0.1%). J is TRBJ2-3 and V is TRBV25-1, with 8 nucleotides matching TRBD2. The CDR3 has 16 residues. The V gene's germline CDR1 is MGHDK and CDR2 SYGVNS. V shed 0 bases and J 3 bases; nucleotides not matched to a gene: 5. The chain's CDR3 is CASSEYGAGETDTQYF. CDR3 bases: TGTGCCAGCAGTGAATATGGAGCGGGGGAGACAGATACGCAGTATTTT. Together with reference TRBV25-1 and TRBJ2-3, the CDR3 gives the full variable domain: EADIYQTPRYLVIGTGKKITLECSQTMGHDKMYWYQQDPGMELHLIHYSYGVNSTEKGDLSSESTVSRIRTEHFPLTLESARPSHTSQYLCASSEYGAGETDTQYFGPGTRLTVL.

The V call is TRBV4-1, the J call TRBJ2-5; D might be TRBD2 (7 bases). Germline loops: CDR1 MGHRA, CDR2 YSYEKL. Trimming cost V 8 bases and J 5 bases, with 15 bases left between them. The length of the CDR3 is 13 residues. The CDR3 sequence is CASARGAGETQYF. CDR3 coding DNA: TGCGCCAGCGCCAGGGGAGCGGGGGAGACCCAGTACTTC.

This clone is a singleton in its sample. The V call is TRBV4-1, the J call TRBJ2-7; 12 bases align to TRBD2. The V and J ends lost 3 bases and 0 bases, in that order; junction bases with no gene match: 3. CDR3 length: 16 residues. CDR1 and CDR2 from the germline V gene are MGHRA and YSYEKL. This CDR3 reads CASSQGLAGSSYEQYF. The CDR3 nucleotides read TGCGCCAGCAGCCAGGGACTAGCGGGTAGCTCCTACGAGCAGTACTTC.

This chain uses TRBV7-2 with TRBJ2-7; a weak D match, TRBD1 (6 bases). This CDR3 is built from 15 residues. V lost 1 base to trimming and J lost 3 bases, with 13 bases between them. The germline V gene has CDR1 SGHTA and CDR2 FQGNSA. The CDR3 sequence: CASSLGQGPYYEQYF. CDR3 in DNA: TGTGCCAGCAGCTTAGGGCAGGGGCCCTACTACGAGCAGTACTTC.

The J gene is TRBJ2-5, the V gene TRBV18, with 9 bases lining up with TRBD1. The last part of the DNA fits TRBJ2-7 better; the J call may be wrong. The CDR3 is 15 residues long. Germline V gene data show CDR1 as KGHSH and CDR2 as LQKENI. This CDR3 is CASSPSRDRAHEQYF. The CDR3 nucleotides are TGTGCCAGCTCACCTTCCCGGGACAGGGCCCACGAGCAGTACTTC.

The chain links TRBV27 to TRBJ1-2; D is ambiguous. This CDR3 comprises 13 residues. The V end was cut by 0 bases, the J end by 8 bases, with 10 bases between. Germline V lookup: CDR1 MNHEY, CDR2 SMNVEV (reference sequence). The CDR3: CASSLSLGSGYTF. The CDR3 nucleotides are TGTGCCAGCAGTTTATCGCTGGGGAGCGGCTACACCTTC.

The CDR3: CASRESGAYEQYF. DNA of the CDR3: TGTGCCAGCAGGGAAAGCGGCGCCTACGAGCAGTACTTC. V is TRBV6-5 and J is TRBJ2-7, with D maybe TRBD2 (5 bases). The germline V and J ends were trimmed by 6 bases and 2 bases, with 11 bases remaining between them. The length of the CDR3 is 13 residues. Per the germline V gene, CDR1 is MNHEY and CDR2 is SVGAGI.

This clone came up a few times. J is TRBJ1-5 and V is TRBV7-9; 10 bases line up with TRBD1. The V gene end was trimmed by 6 bases and the J gene end by 7 bases; junction bases not matched to a gene: 6. CDR3 length: 14 amino acids. Germline loops: CDR1 SEHNR, CDR2 FQNEAQ (reference sequence). The CDR3 loop reads CASSSDRGDQPQHF. The CDR3 bases are TGTGCCAGCAGTTCGGACAGGGGGGACCAGCCCCAGCATTTT.

The table lists this clone with a few counts. The gene calls are TRBV7-3 and TRBJ2-7; tentative D call: TRBD2 (6 bases). Trimming took off 1 base at V and 6 bases at J, with 16 bases between the two ends. Germline values: CDR1 SGHTA, CDR2 FQGTGA. The CDR3 contains 15 residues. The CDR3: CASSLKTSLLPEQYF. DNA for the CDR3: TGTGCCAGCAGCTTAAAGACTAGTCTCCTCCCCGAGCAGTACTTC.

The chain employs TRBV2 and TRBJ1-4; perhaps TRBD1 as D (6 bases). Germline V gene lookup returns CDR1 SNHLY and CDR2 FYNNEI. Trimming stripped 3 bases from V and 8 bases from J, with 19 bases between. This CDR3 spans 16 amino acids. The CDR3 bases are TGTGCCAGCAGTGATCAGGGGCCCCGGGTAGGAGAAAAACTGTTTTTT. Protein: CASSDQGPRVGEKLFF.

The chain has TRBV5-5 and TRBJ2-2; D possibly corresponds to TRBD1 (6 bases). The germline gives CDR1 SGHKS, CDR2 YYEKEE (reference sequence). The CDR3 has 13 residues. Trimming took 2 bases from V and 6 from J, leaving 8 bases between them. In nucleotides, the CDR3 is TGTGCCAGCAGCTTTGAGGGGGCCGGGGAGCTGTTTTTT. It yields the protein CASSFEGAGELFF.

This clone showed up just once. The CDR3 ends on some other residue instead of the conserved phenylalanine or tryptophan, so this is likely a read error. It is unclear where the CDR3 begins or ends on the DNA, so no DNA is shown, and the CDR3 is as TCRdb lists it. The chain employs TRBV6-1 and TRBJ1-4. The CDR3 sequence runs 14 residues, both termini included. Germline-derived CDR1 and CDR2 are MNHNS and SASEGT. CDR3 in amino acids: CASSEAGTGRPGVY.

This clone was seen a single time. The chain links TRBV5-1 to TRBJ2-1; no clear D gene. Trimming removed 0 bases at V and 3 bases at J, with 7 bases between. Germline assignment: CDR1 SGHRS and CDR2 YFSETQ. The CDR3 runs 14 residues. CDR3 amino acids: CASSLGRNYNEQFF. CDR3 bases: TGCGCCAGCAGCTTGGGTAGAAACTACAATGAGCAGTTCTTC.

The V and J genes are TRBV2 and TRBJ2-7; unclear D gene. Between the trimmed V and J ends, which lost 6 bases and 3 bases, there was a span of 9 bases. The germline CDR1 and CDR2 sequences are SNHLY and FYNNEI. This CDR3 is built from 12 residues. The DNA of the CDR3 is TGTGCCAGCAGCGAGGAGCTCTACGAGCAGTACTTC. This encodes CASSEELYEQYF.

The V call is TRBV6-5, the J call TRBJ1-2; tentative D call: TRBD1 (5 bases). The V end was cut by 1 base, the J end by 4 bases, with 7 bases between. This CDR3 has 13 amino acids. CDR1 is MNHEY and CDR2 is SVGAGI in the germline V gene. CDR3: CASSYWGGYGYTF. The CDR3 coding sequence is TGTGCCAGCAGTTACTGGGGGGGCTATGGCTACACCTTC.

Only one count was recorded for this clone. The genes are TRBV6-5 and TRBJ2-7, with a possible D match to TRBD2 (6 bases). The V end was cut by 0 bases, the J end by 6 bases, with 18 bases between. In germline, CDR1 is MNHEY, CDR2 SVGAGI. The CDR3 is 16 amino acids. DNA for the CDR3: TGTGCCAGCAGTTACTCAATATTAGCGGCAGTAGGCGAGCAGTACTTC. Protein sequence: CASSYSILAAVGEQYF.

The chain links TRBV7-9 to TRBJ2-3, with TRBD2 as a possible D gene (6 bases). This CDR3 is built from 13 residues. In germline, CDR1 is SEHNR, CDR2 FQNEAQ (reference sequence). Trimming took 2 bases from V and 5 from J, leaving 8 bases between them. The CDR3 protein is CASSLTGVDTQYF. Here the CDR3 DNA reads TGTGCCAGCAGCTTAACGGGAGTAGATACGCAGTATTTT.

This CDR3 is CASSYSGQGLNTEAFF. The CDR3 region has the DNA TGTGCCAGCAGTTACTCGGGACAGGGCTTGAACACTGAAGCTTTCTTT. The chain carries TRBV6-5 and TRBJ1-1, with TRBD1 matching over 9 bases. Germline loops: CDR1 MNHEY, CDR2 SVGAGI. The CDR3 spans 16 residues. Germline trimming cut 0 bases from V and 0 bases from J; bases unmatched to any gene: 2.